This TCR beta chain was identified in a study of shared clonotypes between healthy human individuals. Study-level findings and limits: Relative to memory subsets, naive subsets generally showed larger estimated richness. The sharing of 4.5% to 5.5% of naive CD4 clonotypes was seen across a few donors.

As for this clone: Its antigen is not identified.

V was cut by 1 base and J by 7 bases, with 6 bases left in between. This CDR3 is built from 12 residues. The germline V gene encodes CDR1 MDHEN and CDR2 SYDVKM. Sequencing used immunoSEQ multiplex PCR; TCRdb keeps in-frame clones, though not all of them. This sample has a few million clones, with roughly 95% found just once. The source is a man aged 18-30 years in good health. The chain carries TRBV28 and TRBJ2-3; D is uncertain. The sequenced material came from naive CD4+ T cells sorted from blood. The subset here: CD45RA+ positively selected. The CDR3 spells CASSLLVNTQYF. The CDR3 nucleotides are TGTGCCAGCAGTTTATTGGTTAATACGCAGTATTTT.